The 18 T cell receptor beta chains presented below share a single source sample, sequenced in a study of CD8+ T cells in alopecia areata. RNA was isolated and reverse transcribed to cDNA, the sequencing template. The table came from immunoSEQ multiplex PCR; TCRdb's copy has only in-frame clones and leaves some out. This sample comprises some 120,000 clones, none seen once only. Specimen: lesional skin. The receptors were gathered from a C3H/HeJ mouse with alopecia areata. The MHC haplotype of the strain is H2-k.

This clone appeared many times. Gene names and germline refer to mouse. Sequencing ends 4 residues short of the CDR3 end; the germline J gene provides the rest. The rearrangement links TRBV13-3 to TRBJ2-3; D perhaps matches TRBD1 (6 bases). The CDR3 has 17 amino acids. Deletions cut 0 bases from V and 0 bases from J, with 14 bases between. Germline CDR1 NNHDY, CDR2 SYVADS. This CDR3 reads CASSDAGDKFSAETLYF. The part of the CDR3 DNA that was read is TGTGCCAGCAGTGATGCGGGGGACAAATTTAGTGCAGAA.

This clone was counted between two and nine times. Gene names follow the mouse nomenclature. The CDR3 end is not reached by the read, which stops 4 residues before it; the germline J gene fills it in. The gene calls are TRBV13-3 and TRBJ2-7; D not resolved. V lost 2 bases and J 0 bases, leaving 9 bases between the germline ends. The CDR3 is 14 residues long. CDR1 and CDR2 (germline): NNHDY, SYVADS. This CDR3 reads CASSDPQSSYEQYF. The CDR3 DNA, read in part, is TGTGCCAGCAGTGACCCCCAGAGCTCCTAT.

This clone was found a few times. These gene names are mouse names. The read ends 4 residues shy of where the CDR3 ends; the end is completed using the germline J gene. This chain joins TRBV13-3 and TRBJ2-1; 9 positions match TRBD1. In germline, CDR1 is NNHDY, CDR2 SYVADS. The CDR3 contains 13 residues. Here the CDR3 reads CASTGTGRAEQFF. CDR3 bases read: TGTGCCAGCACCGGGACAGGGAGGGCT.

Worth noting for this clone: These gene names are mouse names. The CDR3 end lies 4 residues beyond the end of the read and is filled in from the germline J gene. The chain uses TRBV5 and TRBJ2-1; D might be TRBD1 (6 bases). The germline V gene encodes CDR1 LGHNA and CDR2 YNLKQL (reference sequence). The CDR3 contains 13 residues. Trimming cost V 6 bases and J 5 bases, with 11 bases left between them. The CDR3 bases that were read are TGTGCCAGCAGGGCAGGGGAGGATGCT. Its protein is CASRAGEDA. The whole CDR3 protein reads CASRAGEDAEQFF.

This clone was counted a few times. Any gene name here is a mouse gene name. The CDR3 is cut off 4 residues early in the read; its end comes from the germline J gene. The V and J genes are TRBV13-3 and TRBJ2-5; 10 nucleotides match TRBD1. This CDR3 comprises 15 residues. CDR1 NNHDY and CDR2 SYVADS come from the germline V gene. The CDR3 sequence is CASSARDRGRDTQYF. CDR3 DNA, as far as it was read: TGTGCCAGCAGTGCCCGGGACAGGGGTCGAGAC.

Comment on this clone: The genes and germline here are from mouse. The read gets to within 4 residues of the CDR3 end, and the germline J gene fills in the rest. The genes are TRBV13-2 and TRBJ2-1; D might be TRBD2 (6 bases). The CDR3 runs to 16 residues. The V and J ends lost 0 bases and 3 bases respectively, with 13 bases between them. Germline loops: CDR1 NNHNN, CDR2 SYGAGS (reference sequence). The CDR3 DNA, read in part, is TGTGCCAGCGGTGATGCCTGGCTGGGGCTCTATGCT. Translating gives CASGDAWLGLYA. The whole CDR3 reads CASGDAWLGLYAEQFF.

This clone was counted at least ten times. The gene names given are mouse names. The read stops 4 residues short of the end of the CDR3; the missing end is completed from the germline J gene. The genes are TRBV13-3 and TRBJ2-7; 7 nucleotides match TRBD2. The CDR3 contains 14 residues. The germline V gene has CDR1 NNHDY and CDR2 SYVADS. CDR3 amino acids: CASSDETGNYEQYF. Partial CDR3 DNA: TGTGCCAGCAGTGATGAGACTGGGAATTAT.

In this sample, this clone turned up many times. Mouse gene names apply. The CDR3 is CASSSQGPNERLFF. The CDR3 DNA, read in part, is TGTGCTAGCAGTAGTCAGGGTCCCAACGAA. The V gene is TRBV17, the J gene TRBJ1-4; the D gene is possibly TRBD1 (5 bases). The sequenced fragment ends 4 residues before the CDR3 boundary, so the rest is inferred from the germline J gene. Trimming took 3 bases from V and 3 from J, leaving 8 bases between them. The CDR3 loop spans 14 amino acids. Germline loops: CDR1 MNHDT, CDR2 YYDKIL.

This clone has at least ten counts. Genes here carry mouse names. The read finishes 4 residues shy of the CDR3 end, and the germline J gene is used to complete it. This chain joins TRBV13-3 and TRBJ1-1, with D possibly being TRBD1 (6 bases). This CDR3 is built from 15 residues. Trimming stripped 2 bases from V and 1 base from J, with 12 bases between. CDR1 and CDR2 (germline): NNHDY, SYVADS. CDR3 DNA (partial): TGTGCCAGCAGTGACCCAAACAGGGTAAACACA. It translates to CASSDPNRVNT. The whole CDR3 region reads CASSDPNRVNTEVFF.

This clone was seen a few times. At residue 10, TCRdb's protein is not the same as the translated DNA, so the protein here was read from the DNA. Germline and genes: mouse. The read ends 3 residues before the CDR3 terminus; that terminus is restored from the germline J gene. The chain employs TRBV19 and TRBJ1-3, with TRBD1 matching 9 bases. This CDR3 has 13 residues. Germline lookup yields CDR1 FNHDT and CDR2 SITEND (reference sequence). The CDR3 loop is CASSPGTGWTLYF. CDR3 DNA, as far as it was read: TGTGCCAGCAGTCCCGGGACAGGGTGGACG. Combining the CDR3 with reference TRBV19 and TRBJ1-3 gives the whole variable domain GGIITQTPKFLIGQEGQKLTLKCQQNFNHDTMYWYRQDSGKGLRLIYYSITENDLQKGDLSEGYDASREKKSSFSLTVTSAQKNEMAVFLCASSPGTGWTLYFGEGSRLIVV.

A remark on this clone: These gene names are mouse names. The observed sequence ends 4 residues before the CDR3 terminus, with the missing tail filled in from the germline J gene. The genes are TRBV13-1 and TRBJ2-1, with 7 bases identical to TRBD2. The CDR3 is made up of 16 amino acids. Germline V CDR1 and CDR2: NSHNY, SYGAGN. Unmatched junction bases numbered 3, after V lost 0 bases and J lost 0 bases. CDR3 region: CASSDASGGNYAEQFF. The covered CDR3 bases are TGTGCCAGCAGTGATGCTTCTGGGGGTAACTATGCT.

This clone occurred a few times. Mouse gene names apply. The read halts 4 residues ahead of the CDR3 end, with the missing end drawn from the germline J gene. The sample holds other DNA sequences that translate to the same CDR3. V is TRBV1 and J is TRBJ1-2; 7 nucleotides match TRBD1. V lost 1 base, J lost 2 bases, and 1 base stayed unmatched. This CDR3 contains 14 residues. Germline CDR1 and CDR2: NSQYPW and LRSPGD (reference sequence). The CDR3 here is CTCSAVGQNSDYTF. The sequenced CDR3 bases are TGCACCTGCAGTGCAGTGGGACAGAACTCC.

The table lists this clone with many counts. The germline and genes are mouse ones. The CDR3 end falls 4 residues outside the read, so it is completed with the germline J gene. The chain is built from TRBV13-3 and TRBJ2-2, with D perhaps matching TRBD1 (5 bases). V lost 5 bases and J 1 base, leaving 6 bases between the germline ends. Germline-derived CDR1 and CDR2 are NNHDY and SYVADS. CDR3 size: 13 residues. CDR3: CASRGENTGQLYF. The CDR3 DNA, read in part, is TGTGCCAGCAGAGGGGAAAACACCGGG.

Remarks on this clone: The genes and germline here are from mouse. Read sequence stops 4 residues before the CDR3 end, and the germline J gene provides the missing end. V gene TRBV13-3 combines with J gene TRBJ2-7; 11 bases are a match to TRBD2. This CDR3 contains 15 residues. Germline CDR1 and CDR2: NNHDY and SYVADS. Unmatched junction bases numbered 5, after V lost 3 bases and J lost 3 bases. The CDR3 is CASSGGTGGHYEQYF. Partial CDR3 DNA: TGTGCCAGCAGTGGGGGGACTGGGGGCCACTAT.

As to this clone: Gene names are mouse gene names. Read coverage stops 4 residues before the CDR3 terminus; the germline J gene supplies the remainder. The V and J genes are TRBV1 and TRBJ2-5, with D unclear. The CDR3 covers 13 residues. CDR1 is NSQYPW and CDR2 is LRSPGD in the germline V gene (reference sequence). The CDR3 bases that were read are TGCACCTGCAGTGCCCCCCAGAAAGAC. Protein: CTCSAPQKD. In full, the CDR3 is CTCSAPQKDTQYF.

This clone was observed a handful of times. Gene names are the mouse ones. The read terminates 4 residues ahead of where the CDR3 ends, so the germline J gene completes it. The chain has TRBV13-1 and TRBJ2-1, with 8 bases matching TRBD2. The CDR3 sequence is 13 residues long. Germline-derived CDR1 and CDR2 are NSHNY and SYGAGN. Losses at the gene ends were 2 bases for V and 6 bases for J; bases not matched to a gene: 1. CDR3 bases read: TGTGCCAGCAGTGAAACTGGGGGTGCT. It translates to CASSETGGA. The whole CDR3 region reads CASSETGGAEQFF.

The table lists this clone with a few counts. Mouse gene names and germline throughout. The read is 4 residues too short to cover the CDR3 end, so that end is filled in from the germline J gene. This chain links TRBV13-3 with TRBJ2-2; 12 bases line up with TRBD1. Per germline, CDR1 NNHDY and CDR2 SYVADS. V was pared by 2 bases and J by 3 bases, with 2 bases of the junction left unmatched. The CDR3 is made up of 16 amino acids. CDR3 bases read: TGTGCCAGCAGTGAGGGACAGGGGGCGGACACCGGG. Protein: CASSEGQGADTG. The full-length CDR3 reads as CASSEGQGADTGQLYF.

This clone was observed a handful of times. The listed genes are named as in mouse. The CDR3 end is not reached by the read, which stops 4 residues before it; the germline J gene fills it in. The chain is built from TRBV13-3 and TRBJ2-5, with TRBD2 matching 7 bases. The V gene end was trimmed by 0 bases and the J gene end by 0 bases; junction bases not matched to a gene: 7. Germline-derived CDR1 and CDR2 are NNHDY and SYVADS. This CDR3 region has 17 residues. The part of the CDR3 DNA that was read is TGTGCCAGCAGTGATGCATTAGTGGGGGGTAACCAAGAC. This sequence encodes CASSDALVGGNQD. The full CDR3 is CASSDALVGGNQDTQYF.